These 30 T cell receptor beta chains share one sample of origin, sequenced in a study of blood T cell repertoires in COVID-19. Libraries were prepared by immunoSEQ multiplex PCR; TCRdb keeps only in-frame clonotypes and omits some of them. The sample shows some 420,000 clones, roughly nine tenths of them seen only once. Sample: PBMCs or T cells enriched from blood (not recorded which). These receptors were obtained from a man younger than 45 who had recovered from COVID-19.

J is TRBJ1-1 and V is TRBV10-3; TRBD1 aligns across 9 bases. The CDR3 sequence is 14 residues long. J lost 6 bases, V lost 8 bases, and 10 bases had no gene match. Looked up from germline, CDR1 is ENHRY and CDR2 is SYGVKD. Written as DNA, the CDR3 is TGTGCCATCCGGGACAGGGCTCGCCAGCCTGAAGCTTTCTTT. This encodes CAIRDRARQPEAFF.

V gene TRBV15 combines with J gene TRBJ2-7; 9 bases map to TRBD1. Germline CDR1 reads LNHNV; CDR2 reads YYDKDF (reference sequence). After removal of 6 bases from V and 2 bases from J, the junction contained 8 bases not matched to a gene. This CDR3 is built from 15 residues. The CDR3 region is CATRSEGQGAYEQYF. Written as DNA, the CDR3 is TGTGCCACCAGGAGCGAGGGACAGGGTGCCTACGAGCAGTACTTC. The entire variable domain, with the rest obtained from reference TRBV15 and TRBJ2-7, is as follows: DAMVIQNPRYQVTQFGKPVTLSCSQTLNHNVMYWYQQKSSQAPKLLFHYYDKDFNNEADTPDNFQSRRPNTSFCFLDIRSPGLGDTAMYLCATRSEGQGAYEQYFGPGTRLTVT.

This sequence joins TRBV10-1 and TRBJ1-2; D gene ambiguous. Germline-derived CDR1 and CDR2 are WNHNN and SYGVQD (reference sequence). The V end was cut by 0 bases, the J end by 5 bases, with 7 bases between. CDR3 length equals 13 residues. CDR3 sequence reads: CASSESGGYGYTF. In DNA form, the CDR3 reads TGCGCCAGCAGTGAGTCTGGCGGGTATGGCTACACCTTC.

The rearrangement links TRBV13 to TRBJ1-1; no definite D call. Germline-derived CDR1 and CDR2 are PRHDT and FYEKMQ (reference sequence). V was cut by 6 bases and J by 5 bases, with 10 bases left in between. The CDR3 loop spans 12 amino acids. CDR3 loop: CASRKEWTEAFF. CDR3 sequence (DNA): TGTGCCAGCAGAAAAGAGTGGACTGAAGCTTTCTTT. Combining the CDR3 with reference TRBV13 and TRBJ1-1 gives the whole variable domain AAGVIQSPRHLIKEKRETATLKCYPIPRHDTVYWYQQGPGQDPQFLISFYEKMQSDKGSIPDRFSAQQFSDYHSELNMSSLELGDSALYFCASRKEWTEAFFGQGTRLTVV.

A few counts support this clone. The CDR3, as DNA: TGTGCCAGCAGTCTAACCCCCGGACAGTCAAATGGGTATGACACTGAAGCTTTCTTT. Translated, it gives CASSLTPGQSNGYDTEAFF. The rearrangement uses TRBV28 and TRBJ1-1, with a possible D match to TRBD1 (6 bases). V was pared by 5 bases and J by 3 bases, with 28 bases between. The length of the CDR3 is 19 residues. CDR1 and CDR2 (germline): MDHEN, SYDVKM.

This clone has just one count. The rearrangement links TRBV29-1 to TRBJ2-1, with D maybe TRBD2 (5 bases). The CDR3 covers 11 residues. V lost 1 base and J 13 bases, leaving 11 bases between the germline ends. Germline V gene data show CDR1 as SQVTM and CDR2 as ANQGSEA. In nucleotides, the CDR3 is TGCAGCGTTGAAGGGAGCGGTCACCAGTTCTTC. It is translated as CSVEGSGHQFF.

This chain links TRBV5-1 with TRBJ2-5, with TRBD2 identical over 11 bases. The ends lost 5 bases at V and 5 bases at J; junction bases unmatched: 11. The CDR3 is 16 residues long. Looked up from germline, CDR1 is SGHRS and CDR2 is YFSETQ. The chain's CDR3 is CASRPTSGSSLETQYF. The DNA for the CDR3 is TGCGCCAGCAGACCAACTAGCGGGAGCAGTTTGGAGACCCAGTACTTC.

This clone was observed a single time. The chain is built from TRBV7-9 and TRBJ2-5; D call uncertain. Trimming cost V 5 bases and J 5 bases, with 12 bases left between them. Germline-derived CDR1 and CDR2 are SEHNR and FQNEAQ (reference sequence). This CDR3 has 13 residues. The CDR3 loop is CASSPRVSETQYF. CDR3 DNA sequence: TGTGCCAGCAGCCCCCGGGTTTCGGAGACCCAGTACTTC.

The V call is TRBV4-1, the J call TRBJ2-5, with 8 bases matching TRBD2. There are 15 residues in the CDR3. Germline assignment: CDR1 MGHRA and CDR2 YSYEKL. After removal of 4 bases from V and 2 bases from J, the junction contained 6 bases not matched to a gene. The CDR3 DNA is TGCGCCAGCAGCCCCCATGTAGCGGGACAAGAGACCCAGTACTTC. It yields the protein CASSPHVAGQETQYF.

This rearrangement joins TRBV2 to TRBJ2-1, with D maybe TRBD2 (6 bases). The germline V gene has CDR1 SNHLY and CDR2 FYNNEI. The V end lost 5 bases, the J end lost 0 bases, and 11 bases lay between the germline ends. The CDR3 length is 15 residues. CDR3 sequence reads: CASSHGRSSYNEQFF. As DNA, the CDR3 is TGTGCCAGCAGTCACGGGAGAAGCTCCTACAATGAGCAGTTCTTC.

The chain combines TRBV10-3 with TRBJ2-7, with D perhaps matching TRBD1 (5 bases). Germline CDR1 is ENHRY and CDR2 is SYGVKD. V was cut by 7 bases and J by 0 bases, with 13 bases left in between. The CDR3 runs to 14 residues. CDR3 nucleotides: TGTGCCATCAACAGGACCGATCTCTCCTACGAGCAGTACTTC. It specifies CAINRTDLSYEQYF.

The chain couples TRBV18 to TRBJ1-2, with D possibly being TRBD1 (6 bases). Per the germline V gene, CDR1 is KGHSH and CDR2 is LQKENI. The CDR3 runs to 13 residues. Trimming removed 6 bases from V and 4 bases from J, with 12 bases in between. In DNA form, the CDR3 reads TGTGCCAGCTCGGAGACAGGATTCTATGGCTACACCTTC. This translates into CASSETGFYGYTF.

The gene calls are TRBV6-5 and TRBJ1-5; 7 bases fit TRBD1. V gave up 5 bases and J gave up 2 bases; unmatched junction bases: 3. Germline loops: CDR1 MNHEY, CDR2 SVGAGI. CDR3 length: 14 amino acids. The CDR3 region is CASSNRGGNQPQHF. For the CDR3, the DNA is TGTGCCAGCAGTAACAGGGGTGGCAATCAGCCCCAGCATTTT.

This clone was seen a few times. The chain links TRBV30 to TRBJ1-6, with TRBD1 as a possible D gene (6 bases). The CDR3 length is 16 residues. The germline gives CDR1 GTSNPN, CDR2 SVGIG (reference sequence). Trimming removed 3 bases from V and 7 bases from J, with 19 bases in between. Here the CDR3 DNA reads TGTGCCTGGAGGATGGCAGGGGCCTTCCCCAATTCACCCCTCCACTTT. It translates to CAWRMAGAFPNSPLHF.

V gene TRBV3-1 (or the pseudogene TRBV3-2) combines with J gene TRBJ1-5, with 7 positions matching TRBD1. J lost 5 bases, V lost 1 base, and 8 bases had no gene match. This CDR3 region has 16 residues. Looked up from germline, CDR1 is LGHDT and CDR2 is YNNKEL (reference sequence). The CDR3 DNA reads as TGTGCCAGCAGCCAAGCGGGAAAGACAGGGCATCAGCCCCAGCATTTT. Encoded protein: CASSQAGKTGHQPQHF.

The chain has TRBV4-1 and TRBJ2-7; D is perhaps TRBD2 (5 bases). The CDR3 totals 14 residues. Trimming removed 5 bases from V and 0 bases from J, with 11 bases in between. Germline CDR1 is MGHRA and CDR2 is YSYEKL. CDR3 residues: CASSTQGSSYEQYF. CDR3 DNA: TGCGCCAGCAGCACTCAAGGGAGCTCCTACGAGCAGTACTTC.

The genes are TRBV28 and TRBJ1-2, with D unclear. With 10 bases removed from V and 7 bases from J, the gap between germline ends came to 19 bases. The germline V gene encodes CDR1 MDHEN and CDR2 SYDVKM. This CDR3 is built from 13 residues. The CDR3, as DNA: TGTGCCACCGATACGTTAACAGTGCGTGGCTACACCTTC. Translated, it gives CATDTLTVRGYTF.

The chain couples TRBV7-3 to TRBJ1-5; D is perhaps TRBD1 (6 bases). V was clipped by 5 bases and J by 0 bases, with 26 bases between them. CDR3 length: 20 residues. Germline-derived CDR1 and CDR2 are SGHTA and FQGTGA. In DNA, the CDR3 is TGTGCCAGCAGCCAACCCCCCCTTTACGGGGGGCTAATTAGCAATCAGCCCCAGCATTTT. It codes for CASSQPPLYGGLISNQPQHF.

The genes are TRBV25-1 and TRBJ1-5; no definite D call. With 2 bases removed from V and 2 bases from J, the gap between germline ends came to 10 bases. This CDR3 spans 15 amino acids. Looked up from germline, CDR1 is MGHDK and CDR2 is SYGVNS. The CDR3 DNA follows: TGTGCCAGCAGTGAAGGAGGGTTTGGCAATCAGCCCCAGCATTTT. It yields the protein CASSEGGFGNQPQHF. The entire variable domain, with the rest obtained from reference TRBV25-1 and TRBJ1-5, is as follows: EADIYQTPRYLVIGTGKKITLECSQTMGHDKMYWYQQDPGMELHLIHYSYGVNSTEKGDLSSESTVSRIRTEHFPLTLESARPSHTSQYLCASSEGGFGNQPQHFGDGTRLSIL.

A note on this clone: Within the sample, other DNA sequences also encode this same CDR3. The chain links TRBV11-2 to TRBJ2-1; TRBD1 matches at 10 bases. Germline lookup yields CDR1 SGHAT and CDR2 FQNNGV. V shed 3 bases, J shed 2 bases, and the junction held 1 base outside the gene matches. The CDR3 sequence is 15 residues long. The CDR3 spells CASSLGTGAYNEQFF. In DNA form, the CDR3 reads TGTGCCAGCAGCTTGGGGACAGGGGCCTACAATGAGCAGTTCTTC.

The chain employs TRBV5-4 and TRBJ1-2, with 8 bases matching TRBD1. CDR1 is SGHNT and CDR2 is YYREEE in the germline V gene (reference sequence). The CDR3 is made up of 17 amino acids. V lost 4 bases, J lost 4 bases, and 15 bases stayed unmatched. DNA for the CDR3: TGTGCCAGCAGCCCACCCGGGACAGGAGCCTCTGGCTATGGCTACACCTTC. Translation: CASSPPGTGASGYGYTF.

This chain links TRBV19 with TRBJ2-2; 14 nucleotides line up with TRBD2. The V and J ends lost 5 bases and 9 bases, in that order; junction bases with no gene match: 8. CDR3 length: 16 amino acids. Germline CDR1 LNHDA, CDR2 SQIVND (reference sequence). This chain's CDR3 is CASSSGLAGDGWELFF. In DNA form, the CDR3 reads TGTGCCAGTAGTTCGGGACTAGCGGGAGACGGCTGGGAGCTGTTTTTT.

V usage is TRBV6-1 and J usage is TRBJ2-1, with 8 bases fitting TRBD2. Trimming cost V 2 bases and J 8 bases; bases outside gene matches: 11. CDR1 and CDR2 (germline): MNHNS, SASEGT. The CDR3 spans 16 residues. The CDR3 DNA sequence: TGTGCCAGCAGTGAAAATCCGGGAGGGCCCGTAGATGAGCAGTTCTTC. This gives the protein CASSENPGGPVDEQFF.

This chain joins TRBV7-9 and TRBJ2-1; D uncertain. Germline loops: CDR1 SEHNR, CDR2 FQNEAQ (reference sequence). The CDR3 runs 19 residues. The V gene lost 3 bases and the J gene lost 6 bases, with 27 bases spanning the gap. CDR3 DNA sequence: TGTGCCAGCAGCTTTGGCCCACCACTTGCGGTCATAGCCAGCAATGAGCAGTTCTTC. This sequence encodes CASSFGPPLAVIASNEQFF. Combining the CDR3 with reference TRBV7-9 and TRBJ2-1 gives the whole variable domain DTGVSQNPRHKITKRGQNVTFRCDPISEHNRLYWYRQTLGQGPEFLTYFQNEAQLEKSRLLSDRFSAERPKGSFSTLEIQRTEQGDSAMYLCASSFGPPLAVIASNEQFFGPGTRLTVL.

The CDR3 loop is CSIRGPAQQVNNEKLFF. DNA for the CDR3: TGCAGCATTCGTGGTCCGGCTCAACAGGTTAATAATGAAAAACTGTTTTTT. The rearrangement uses TRBV29-1 and TRBJ1-4; maybe TRBD1 (5 bases). The CDR3 has 17 residues. Germline CDR1 SQVTM, CDR2 ANQGSEA. V was clipped by 8 bases and J by 4 bases, with 26 bases between them.

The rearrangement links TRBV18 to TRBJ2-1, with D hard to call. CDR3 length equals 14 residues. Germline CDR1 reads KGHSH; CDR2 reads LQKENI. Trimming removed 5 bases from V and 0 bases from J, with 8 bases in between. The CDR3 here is CASSYTSSYNEQFF. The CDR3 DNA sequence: TGTGCCAGCTCATACACAAGCTCCTACAATGAGCAGTTCTTC.

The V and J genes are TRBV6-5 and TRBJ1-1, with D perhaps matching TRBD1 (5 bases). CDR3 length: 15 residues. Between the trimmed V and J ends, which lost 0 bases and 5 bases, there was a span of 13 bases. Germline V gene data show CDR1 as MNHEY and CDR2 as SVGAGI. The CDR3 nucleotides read TGTGCCAGCAGTTACTCGAGCAGGGTCGGGACTGAAGCTTTCTTT. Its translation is CASSYSSRVGTEAFF.

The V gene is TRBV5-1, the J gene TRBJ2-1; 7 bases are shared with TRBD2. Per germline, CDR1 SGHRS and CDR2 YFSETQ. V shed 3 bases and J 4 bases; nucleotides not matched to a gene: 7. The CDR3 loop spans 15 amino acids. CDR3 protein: CASSSAGEAYNEQFF. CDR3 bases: TGCGCCAGCAGCTCTGCGGGGGAAGCGTACAATGAGCAGTTCTTC.

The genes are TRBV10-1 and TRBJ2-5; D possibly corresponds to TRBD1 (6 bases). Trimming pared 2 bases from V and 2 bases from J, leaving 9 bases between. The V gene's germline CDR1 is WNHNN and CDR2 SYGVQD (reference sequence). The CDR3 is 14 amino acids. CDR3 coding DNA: TGCGCCAGCAGTGAGACAGGACAGCAAGAGACCCAGTACTTC. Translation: CASSETGQQETQYF.

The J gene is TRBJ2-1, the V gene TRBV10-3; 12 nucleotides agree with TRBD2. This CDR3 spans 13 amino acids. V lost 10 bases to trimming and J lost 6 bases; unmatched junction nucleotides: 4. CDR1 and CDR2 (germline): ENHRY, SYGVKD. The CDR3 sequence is CASLAGGANEQFF. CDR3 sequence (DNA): TGTGCCAGCCTAGCGGGAGGGGCCAATGAGCAGTTCTTC.